This T cell receptor (beta chain) was obtained from a study of blood T cell repertoires in COVID-19. Study in general: Both acute and convalescent COVID-19 samples were obtained from the United States, Italy and Spain. PBMCs, B-cell-depleted T cells, or T cells provided the cDNA or gDNA that made up the material.

As handled by the study authors: Quantification of nucleated cells was approximated via reference gene primer amplification. Assay: immunoSEQ multiplex PCR; the TCRdb copy retains only in-frame clones and omits some. V and J calls plus clone size are reproduced from that table; the DNA served to infer D and trimming. The sample includes about 380,000 clones, roughly 90% of them seen just once. J was trimmed by 7 bases and V by 5 bases; bases with no gene match: 7. There are 14 residues in the CDR3. Germline assignment: CDR1 LNHDA and CDR2 SQIVND (reference sequence). This TCR came from a man between 18 and 29 years old with active or convalescent COVID-19. Sequenced sample: peripheral blood. This chain uses TRBV19 with TRBJ2-1, with TRBD2 matching over 8 bases. As DNA, the CDR3 is TGTGCCAGTAGTCAAGCGGGAGTGGGGAATGAGCAGTTCTTC. It specifies CASSQAGVGNEQFF.